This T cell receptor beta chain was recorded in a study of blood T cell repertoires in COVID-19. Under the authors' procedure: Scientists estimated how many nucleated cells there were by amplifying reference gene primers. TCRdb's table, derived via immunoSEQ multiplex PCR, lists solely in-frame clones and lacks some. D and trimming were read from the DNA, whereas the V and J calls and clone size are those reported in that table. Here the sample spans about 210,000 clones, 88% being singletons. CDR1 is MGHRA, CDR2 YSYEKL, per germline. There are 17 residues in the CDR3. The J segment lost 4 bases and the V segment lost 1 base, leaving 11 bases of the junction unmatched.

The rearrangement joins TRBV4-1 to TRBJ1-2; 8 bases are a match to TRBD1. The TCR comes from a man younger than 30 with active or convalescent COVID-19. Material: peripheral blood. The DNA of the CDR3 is TGCGCCAGCAGCCAAGCGCTCCTTCAGGGGGCTCGCTATGGCTACACCTTC. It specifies CASSQALLQGARYGYTF.